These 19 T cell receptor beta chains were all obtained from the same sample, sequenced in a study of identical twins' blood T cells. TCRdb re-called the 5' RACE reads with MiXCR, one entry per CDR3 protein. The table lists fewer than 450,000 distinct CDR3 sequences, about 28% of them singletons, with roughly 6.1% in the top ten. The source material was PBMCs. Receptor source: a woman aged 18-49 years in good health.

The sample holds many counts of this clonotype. The CDR3 DNA follows: TGCAGCGCGCAGAGAGGGTCGGGGACCTCTGGAAACACCATATATTTT. Translating gives CSAQRGSGTSGNTIYF. The chain joins TRBV29-1 to TRBJ1-3, with a possible D match to TRBD1 (5 bases). The CDR3 covers 16 residues. From germline, CDR1 is SQVTM and CDR2 ANQGSEA. Between the trimmed V and J ends, which lost 7 bases and 0 bases, there was a span of 19 bases.

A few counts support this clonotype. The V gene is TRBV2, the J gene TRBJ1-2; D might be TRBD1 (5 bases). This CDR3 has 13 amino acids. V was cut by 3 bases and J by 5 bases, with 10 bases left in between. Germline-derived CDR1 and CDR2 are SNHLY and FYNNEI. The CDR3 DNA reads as TGTGCCAGCAGTGAGGGGCCCGGGTATGGCTACACCTTC. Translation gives CASSEGPGYGYTF.

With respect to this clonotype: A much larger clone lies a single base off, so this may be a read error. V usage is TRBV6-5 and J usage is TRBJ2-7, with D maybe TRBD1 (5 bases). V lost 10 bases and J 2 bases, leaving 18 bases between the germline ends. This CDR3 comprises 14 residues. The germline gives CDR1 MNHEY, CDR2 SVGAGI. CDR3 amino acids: CANRLGGPTYEQYF. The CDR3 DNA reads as TGTGCCAACAGGTTGGGCGGCCCGACCTACGAGCAGTACTTC.

The CDR3 is CASSPPTSGTGELFF. The CDR3 bases are TGTGCCAGCTCACCACCTACTAGCGGCACCGGGGAGCTGTTTTTT. The genes are TRBV18 and TRBJ2-2; 8 bases align to TRBD2. Per the germline V gene, CDR1 is KGHSH and CDR2 is LQKENI. This CDR3 spans 15 amino acids. V gave up 0 bases and J gave up 4 bases; unmatched junction bases: 1.

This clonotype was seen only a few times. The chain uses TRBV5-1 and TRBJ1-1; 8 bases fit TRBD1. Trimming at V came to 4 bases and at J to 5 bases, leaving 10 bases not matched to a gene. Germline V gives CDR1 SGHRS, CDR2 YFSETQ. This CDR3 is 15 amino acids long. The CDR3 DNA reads TGCGCCAGCAGCCCCGGACAGGGCAGGAGTACTGAAGCTTTCTTT. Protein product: CASSPGQGRSTEAFF.

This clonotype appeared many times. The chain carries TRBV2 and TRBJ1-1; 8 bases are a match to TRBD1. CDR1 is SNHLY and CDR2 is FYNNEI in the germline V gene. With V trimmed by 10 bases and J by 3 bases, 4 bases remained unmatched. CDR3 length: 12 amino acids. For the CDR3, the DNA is TGTGCCACCGAGACAGGGGACACTGAAGCTTTCTTT. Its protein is CATETGDTEAFF.

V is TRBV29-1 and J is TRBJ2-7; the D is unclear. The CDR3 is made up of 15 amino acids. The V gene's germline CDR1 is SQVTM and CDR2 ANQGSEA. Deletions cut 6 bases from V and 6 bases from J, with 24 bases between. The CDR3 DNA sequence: TGCAGCGTCGTTGCAGGCGGAACCACCTTTTCCGAGCAGTACTTC. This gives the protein CSVVAGGTTFSEQYF.

Here the CDR3 reads CASSLMTGSTEAFF. CDR3 nucleotides: TGTGCCAGCAGTTTAATGACAGGGAGCACTGAAGCTTTCTTT. V and J are TRBV12-3 or TRBV12-4 and TRBJ1-1; 7 bases fit TRBD1. The CDR3 is made up of 14 amino acids. J lost 4 bases, V lost 2 bases, and 4 bases had no gene match.

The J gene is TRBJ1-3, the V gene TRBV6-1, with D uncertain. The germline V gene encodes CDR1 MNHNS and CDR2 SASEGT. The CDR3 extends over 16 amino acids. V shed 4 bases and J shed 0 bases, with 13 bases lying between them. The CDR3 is CASSGLQANSGNTIYF. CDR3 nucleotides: TGTGCCAGCAGTGGTCTCCAGGCTAACTCTGGAAACACCATATATTTT.

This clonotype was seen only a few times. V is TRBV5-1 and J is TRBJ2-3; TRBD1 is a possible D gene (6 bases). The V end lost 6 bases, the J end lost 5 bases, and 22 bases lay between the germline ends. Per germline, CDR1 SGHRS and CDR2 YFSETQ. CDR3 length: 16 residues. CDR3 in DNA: TGCGCCAGCAAACTCGGGACACTCAGCAATCTAGATACGCAGTATTTT. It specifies CASKLGTLSNLDTQYF.

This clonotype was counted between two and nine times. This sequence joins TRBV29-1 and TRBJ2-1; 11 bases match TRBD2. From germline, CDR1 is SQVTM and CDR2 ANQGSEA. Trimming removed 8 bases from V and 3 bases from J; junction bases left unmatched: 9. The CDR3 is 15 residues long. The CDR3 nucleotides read TGCAGCCTCTCCGGGACTAGCGGAAACTACAATGAGCAGTTCTTC. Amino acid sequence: CSLSGTSGNYNEQFF.

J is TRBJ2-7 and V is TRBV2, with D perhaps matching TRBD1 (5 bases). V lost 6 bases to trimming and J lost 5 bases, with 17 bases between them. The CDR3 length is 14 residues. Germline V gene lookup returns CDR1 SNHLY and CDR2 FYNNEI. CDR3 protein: CASSDRTCFHEQYF. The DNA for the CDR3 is TGTGCCAGCAGCGACCGGACATGCTTCCACGAGCAGTACTTC.

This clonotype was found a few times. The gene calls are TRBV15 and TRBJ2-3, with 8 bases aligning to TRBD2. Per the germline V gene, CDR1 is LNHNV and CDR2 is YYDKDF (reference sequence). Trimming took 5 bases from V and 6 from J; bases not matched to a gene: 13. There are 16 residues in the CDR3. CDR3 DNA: TGTGCCACCAGCCGCGGGCCGGGACTAGTAATCGATACGCAGTATTTT. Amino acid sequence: CATSRGPGLVIDTQYF.

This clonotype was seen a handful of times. DNA of the CDR3: TGCAGCGGTCGGGGGGCCGGGACCCAGTACTTC. Translating it yields CSGRGAGTQYF. The chain joins TRBV29-1 to TRBJ2-5, with TRBD2 as a possible D gene (7 bases). Trimming shortened V by 7 bases and J by 7 bases, and 13 bases separated the two germline ends. Per germline, CDR1 SQVTM and CDR2 ANQGSEA. This CDR3 comprises 11 residues. Supplemented by reference TRBV29-1 and TRBJ2-5, the full variable domain reads SAVISQKPSRDICQRGTSLTIQCQVDSQVTMMFWYRQQPGQSLTLIATANQGSEATYESGFVIDKFPISRPNLTFSTLTVSNMSPEDSSIYLCSGRGAGTQYFGPGTRLLVL.

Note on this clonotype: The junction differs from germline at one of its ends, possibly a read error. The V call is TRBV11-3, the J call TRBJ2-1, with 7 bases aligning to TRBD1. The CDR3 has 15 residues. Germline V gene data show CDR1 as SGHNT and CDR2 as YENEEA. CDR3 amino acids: CAGREGAFSYNEQFF. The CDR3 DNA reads TGTGCCGGCAGAGAGGGGGCGTTCTCCTACAATGAGCAGTTCTTC.

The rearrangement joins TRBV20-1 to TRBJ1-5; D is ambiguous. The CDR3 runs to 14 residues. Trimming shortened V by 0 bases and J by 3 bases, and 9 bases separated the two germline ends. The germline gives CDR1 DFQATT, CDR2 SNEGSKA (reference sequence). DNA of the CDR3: TGCAGTGCTAGAGATCCGCGGATCAATCAGCCCCAGCATTTT. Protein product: CSARDPRINQPQHF.

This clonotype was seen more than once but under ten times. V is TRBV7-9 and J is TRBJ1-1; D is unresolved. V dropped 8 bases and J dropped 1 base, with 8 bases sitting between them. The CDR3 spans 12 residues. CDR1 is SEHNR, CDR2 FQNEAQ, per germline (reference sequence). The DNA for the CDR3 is TGTGCCAGCTCGGTCCAGAACACTGAAGCTTTCTTT. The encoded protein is CASSVQNTEAFF.

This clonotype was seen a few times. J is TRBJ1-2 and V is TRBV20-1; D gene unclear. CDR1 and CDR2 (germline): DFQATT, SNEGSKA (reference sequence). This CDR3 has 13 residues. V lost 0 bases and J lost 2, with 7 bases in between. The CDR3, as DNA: TGCAGTGCTAGAGATAGGGCGAACTATGGCTACACCTTC. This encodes CSARDRANYGYTF.

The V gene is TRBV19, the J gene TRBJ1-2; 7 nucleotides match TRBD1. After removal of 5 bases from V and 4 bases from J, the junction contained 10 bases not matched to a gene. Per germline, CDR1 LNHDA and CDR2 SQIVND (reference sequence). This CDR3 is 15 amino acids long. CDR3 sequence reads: CASSAGGQVRYGYTF. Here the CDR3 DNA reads TGTGCCAGTAGTGCCGGAGGACAGGTTCGCTATGGCTACACCTTC.